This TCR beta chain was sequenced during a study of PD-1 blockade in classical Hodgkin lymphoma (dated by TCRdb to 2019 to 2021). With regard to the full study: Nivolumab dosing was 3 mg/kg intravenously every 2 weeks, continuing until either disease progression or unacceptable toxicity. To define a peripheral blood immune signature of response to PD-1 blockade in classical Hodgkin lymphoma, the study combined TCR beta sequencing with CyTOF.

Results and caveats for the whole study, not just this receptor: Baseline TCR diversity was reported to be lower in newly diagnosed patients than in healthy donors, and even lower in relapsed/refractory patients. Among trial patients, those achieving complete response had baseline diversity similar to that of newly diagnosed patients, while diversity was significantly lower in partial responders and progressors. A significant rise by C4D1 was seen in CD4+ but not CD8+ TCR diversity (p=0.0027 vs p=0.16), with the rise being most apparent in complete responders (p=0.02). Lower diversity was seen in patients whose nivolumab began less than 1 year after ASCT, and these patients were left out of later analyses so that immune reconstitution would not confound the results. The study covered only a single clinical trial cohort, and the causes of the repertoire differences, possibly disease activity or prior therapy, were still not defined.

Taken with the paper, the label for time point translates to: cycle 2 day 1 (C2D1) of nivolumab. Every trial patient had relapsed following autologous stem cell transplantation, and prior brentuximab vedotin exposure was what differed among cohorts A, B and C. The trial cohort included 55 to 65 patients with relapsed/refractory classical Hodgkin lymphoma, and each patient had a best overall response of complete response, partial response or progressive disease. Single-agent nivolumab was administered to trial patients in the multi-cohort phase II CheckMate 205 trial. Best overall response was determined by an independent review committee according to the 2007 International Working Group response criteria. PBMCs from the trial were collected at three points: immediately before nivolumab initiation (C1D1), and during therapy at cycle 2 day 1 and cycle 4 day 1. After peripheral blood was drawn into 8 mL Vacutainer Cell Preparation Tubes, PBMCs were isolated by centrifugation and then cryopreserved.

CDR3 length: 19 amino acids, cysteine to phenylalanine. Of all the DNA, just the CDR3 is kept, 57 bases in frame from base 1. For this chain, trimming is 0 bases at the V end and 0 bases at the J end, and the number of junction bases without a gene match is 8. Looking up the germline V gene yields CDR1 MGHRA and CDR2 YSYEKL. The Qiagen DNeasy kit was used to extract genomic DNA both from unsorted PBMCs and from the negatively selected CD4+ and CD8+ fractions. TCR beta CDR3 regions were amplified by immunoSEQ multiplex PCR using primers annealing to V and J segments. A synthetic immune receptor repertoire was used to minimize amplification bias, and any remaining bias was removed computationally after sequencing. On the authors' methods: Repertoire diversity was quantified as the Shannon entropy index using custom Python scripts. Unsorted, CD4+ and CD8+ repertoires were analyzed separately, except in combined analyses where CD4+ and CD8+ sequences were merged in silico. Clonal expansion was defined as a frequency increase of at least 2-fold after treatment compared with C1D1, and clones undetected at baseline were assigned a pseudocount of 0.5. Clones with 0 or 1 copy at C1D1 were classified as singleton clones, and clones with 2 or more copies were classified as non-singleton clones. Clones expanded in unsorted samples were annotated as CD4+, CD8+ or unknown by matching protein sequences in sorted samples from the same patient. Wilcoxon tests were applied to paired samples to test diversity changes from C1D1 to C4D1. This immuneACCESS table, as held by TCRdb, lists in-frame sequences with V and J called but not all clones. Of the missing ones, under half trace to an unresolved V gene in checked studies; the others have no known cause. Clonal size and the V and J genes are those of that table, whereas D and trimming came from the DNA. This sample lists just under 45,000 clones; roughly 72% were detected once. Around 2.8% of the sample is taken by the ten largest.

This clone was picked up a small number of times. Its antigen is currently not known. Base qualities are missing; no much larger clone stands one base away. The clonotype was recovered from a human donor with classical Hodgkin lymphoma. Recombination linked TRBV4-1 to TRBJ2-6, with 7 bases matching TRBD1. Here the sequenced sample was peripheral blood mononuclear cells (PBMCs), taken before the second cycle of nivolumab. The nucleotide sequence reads TGCGCCAGCAGCCAAGAACTGCAGGGGGAGCCCTCTGGGGCCAACGTCCTGACTTTC. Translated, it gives CASSQELQGEPSGANVLTF.